This record concerns one T cell receptor beta chain sequence. The antigen is not known. The immunoSEQ assay was version 4, run in survey mode. TCRdb keeps only in-frame clones here, not all; method: immunoSEQ multiplex PCR. The data hold tens of thousands of clones, with just under 75% observed a single time. An overlapping HIV-1 Gag peptide pool stimulated these cells at about 0.9 ug/peptide/mL. CD40L-negative CD69-negative CD45RO-high memory CD4+ T cells were sorted as populations depleted of antigen-responding cells. Inclusion required CMV-positive serology and CD4+ counts above 400 cells/uL. PBMCs were depleted of CD8+ T cells before stimulation. This record belongs to a study of persistence of HIV-infected CD4 T cells. Study observations and caveats: Antigen-responding cells were enriched for degenerate expanded CDR3beta sequences.

Germline loops: CDR1 MRHNA, CDR2 SNTAGT. Trimming pared 6 bases from V and 10 bases from J, leaving 19 bases between. The CDR3 totals 14 residues. The clonotype comes from an adult man with HIV who was CMV-seropositive. Sample: CD4+ T cells sorted from PBMCs after approximately 20-hour stimulation, taken from a patient who received antiretroviral therapy. The chain employs TRBV6-4 and TRBJ1-5, with D unclear. CDR3 residues: CASSLDPQTTPQHF. In DNA form, the CDR3 reads TGTGCCAGCAGCCTTGATCCCCAGACTACCCCCCAGCATTTT.